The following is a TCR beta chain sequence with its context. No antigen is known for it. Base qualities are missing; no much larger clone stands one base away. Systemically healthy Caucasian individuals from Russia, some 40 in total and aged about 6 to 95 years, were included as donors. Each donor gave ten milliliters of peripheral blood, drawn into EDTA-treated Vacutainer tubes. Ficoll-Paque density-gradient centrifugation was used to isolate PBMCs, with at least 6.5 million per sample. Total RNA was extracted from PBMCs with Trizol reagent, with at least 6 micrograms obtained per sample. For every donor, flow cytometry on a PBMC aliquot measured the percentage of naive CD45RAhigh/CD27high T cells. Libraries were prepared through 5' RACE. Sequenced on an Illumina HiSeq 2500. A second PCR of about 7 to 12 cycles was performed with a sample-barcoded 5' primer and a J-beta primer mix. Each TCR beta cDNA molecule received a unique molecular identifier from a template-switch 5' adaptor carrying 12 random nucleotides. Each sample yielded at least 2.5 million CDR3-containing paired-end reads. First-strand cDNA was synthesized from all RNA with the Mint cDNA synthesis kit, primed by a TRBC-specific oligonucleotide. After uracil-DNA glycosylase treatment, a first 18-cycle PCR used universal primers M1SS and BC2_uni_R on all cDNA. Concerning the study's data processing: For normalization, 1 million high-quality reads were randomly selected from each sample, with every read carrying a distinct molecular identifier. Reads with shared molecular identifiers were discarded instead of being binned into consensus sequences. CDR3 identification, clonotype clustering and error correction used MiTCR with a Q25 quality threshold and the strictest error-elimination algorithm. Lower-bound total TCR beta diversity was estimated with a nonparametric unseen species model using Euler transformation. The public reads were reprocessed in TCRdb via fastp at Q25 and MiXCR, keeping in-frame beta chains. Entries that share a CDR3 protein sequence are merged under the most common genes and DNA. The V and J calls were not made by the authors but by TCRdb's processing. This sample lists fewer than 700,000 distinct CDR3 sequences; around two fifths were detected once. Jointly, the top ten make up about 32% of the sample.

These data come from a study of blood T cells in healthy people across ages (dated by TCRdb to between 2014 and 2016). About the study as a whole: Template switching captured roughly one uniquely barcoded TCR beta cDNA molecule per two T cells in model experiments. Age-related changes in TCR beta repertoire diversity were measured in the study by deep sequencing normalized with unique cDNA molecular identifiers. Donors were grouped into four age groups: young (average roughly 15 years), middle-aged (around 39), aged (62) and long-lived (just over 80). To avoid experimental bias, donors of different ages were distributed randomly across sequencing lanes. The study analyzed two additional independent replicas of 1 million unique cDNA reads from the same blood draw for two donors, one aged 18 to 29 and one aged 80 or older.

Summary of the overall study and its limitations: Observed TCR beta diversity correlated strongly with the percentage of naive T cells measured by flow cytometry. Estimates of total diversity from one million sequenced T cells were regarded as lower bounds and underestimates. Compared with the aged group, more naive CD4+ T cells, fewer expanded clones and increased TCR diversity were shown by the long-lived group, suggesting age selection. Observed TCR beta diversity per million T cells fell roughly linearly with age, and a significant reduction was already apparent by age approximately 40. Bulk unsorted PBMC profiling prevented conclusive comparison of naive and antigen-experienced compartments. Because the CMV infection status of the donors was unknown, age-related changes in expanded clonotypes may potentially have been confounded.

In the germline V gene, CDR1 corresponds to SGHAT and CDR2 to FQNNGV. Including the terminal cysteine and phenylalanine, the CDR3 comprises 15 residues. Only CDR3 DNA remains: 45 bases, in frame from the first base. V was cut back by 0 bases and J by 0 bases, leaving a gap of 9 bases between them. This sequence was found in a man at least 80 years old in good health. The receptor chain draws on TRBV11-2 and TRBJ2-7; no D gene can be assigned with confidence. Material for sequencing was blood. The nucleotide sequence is TGTGCCAGCAGCTTAGAAAGGGATTCCTCCTACGAGCAGTACTTC. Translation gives CASSLERDSSYEQYF.